A selection of T cell receptor beta chains follows, all from one sample in a study of OX40 agonist ivuxolimab in advanced cancers. The table came from immunoSEQ multiplex PCR; TCRdb's copy has only in-frame clones and leaves some out. The top ten hold about a fifth of the sample, which has 25,000 to 30,000 clones, about 81% seen once. The material sequenced was CD4+ or CD8+ T cells sorted from blood, taken in a trial of the OX40 agonist ivuxolimab. The source of these receptors is an adult with an advanced solid tumor such as melanoma, head and neck, liver or kidney cancer. Each CDR3 is given with its conserved first and last residue.

j_gene: TRBJ2-7; v_gene: TRBV10-3; CDR3aa: CAISESGNEQYF
j_gene: TRBJ1-2; v_gene: TRBV6-1; CDR3aa: CASSEGEIYGYTF
j_gene: TRBJ2-3; v_gene: TRBV11-3; CDR3aa: CASSLGAETDTQYF
j_gene: TRBJ1-5; v_gene: TRBV23-1; CDR3aa: CASRQQGRDQPQHF
j_gene: TRBJ1-1; v_gene: TRBV7-9; CDR3aa: CASSLVHDSPHTEAFF
j_gene: TRBJ2-4; v_gene: TRBV4-3; CDR3aa: CASSQDLLAGATLAKNIQYF
j_gene: TRBJ1-5; v_gene: TRBV5-6; CDR3aa: CASSLGQGPSNQPQHF
j_gene: TRBJ2-7; v_gene: TRBV11-2; CDR3aa: CASSYGPDYEQYF
j_gene: TRBJ2-7; v_gene: TRBV19; CDR3aa: CASSIGGYEQYF
j_gene: TRBJ2-1; v_gene: TRBV5-1; CDR3aa: CASSLDVGSYNEQFF
j_gene: TRBJ1-2; v_gene: TRBV30; CDR3aa: CAWSNTIPRANYGYTF
j_gene: TRBJ1-2; v_gene: TRBV7-8; CDR3aa: CASTLAGSRTNYGYTF
j_gene: TRBJ2-1; v_gene: TRBV7-9; CDR3aa: CASSSTSGRSHEQFF